This TCR beta chain is drawn from a study of Graves' ophthalmopathy and Graves' hyperthyroidism. V shed 5 bases and J 3 bases; nucleotides not matched to a gene: 5. CDR3 length: 15 residues. Germline V CDR1 and CDR2: SGHTA, FQGNSA. RNA transcripts yielded amplified TCR beta CDR3 regions. Investigators did first-round RT-PCR with HTBI primers, then second-round multiplex PCR. Each CDR3 protein is one row after TCRdb ran MiXCR on the multiplex PCR reads. The sample holds a few hundred thousand distinct CDR3 sequences, 35% to 40% seen once. This clonotype was counted between two and nine times. Its matching antigen is unknown. General study findings and limits: The blood repertoire also included most expanded thyroid clonotypes above 0.001 frequency.

Physicians reached a diagnosis by relying on clinical symptoms, serum thyroxine, TRAb, thyroid ultrasound and orbital computed tomography. The clonotype comes from an adult man with Graves' hyperthyroidism. Sequencing used peripheral blood or thyroid tissue (not recorded which). The chain recombines TRBV7-2 with TRBJ1-4; 8 bases agree with TRBD1. CDR3 coding DNA: TGTGCCAGCAGCCCCAGCAGGGGGCCTAATGAAAAACTGTTTTTT. This gives the protein CASSPSRGPNEKLFF.